The 10 T cell receptor beta chains given below trace back to one sample, sequenced in a study of blood T cell repertoires in COVID-19. Sequenced by immunoSEQ multiplex PCR; TCRdb stores in-frame clones only, minus some. The table has 200,000 to 300,000 clones, roughly 81% seen once; the top ten hold 4% to 4.5%. Sequencing used peripheral blood. Receptors originate from a man aged 50 to 60 with acute or convalescent COVID-19.

The chain employs TRBV19 and TRBJ1-1; D is unresolved. V was clipped by 3 bases and J by 5 bases, with 10 bases between them. Germline CDR1 and CDR2: LNHDA and SQIVND (reference sequence). The CDR3 covers 13 residues. This CDR3 is CASSINWRTEAFF. CDR3 coding DNA: TGTGCCAGTAGTATTAATTGGAGGACTGAAGCTTTCTTT.

The gene calls are TRBV5-1 and TRBJ2-1; 7 bases align to TRBD1. Germline V CDR1 and CDR2: SGHRS, YFSETQ. With V trimmed by 4 bases and J by 0 bases, 10 bases remained unmatched. This CDR3 spans 17 amino acids. CDR3 region: CASSPPRSGGSYNEQFF. For the CDR3, the DNA is TGCGCCAGCAGCCCTCCCCGGTCAGGGGGCTCCTACAATGAGCAGTTCTTC.

This clone was observed a handful of times. The DNA of the CDR3 is TGTGCCAGCAGCCTTGGCGGGGGGTCTTCCTACGAGCAGTACTTC. Amino acid sequence: CASSLGGGSSYEQYF. This sequence joins TRBV7-9 and TRBJ2-7, with 8 bases matching TRBD2. The CDR3 sequence is 15 residues long. J lost 1 base, V lost 5 bases, and 7 bases had no gene match. Germline V gene data show CDR1 as SEHNR and CDR2 as FQNEAQ (reference sequence).

Concerning this clone itself: The junction departs from germline at one end; a sequencing error may be responsible. The chain links TRBV7-7 to TRBJ2-1; 10 bases line up with TRBD1. CDR3 length: 16 amino acids. Germline V CDR1 and CDR2: SSHAT, FNYEAQ (reference sequence). The DNA of the CDR3 is TGTGCTAGCAGCTTAGGGACAGGGGAGCTCTACAATGAGCAGTTCTTC. As protein: CASSLGTGELYNEQFF.

This clone was observed once. The rearrangement uses TRBV4-1 and TRBJ2-1; 8 positions match TRBD2. The CDR3 loop spans 14 amino acids. The V segment lost 2 bases and the J segment 5 bases; nucleotides outside the gene matches: 2. The V gene's germline CDR1 is MGHRA and CDR2 YSYEKL. CDR3 bases: TGCGCCAGCAGCCAATTAGCGGGGCACAATGAGCAGTTCTTC. Translating gives CASSQLAGHNEQFF.

The J gene is TRBJ2-1, the V gene TRBV7-2; D may be TRBD2 (6 bases). The V end was cut by 1 base, the J end by 3 bases, with 13 bases between. There are 16 residues in the CDR3. The germline V gene encodes CDR1 SGHTA and CDR2 FQGNSA. CDR3 region: CASSLDSAGGYNEQFF. The DNA of the CDR3 is TGTGCCAGCAGCTTAGATTCGGCCGGGGGCTACAATGAGCAGTTCTTC.

The gene calls are TRBV5-1 and TRBJ2-5, with 8 bases that match TRBD1. CDR3 length: 15 residues. V dropped 5 bases and J dropped 1; count of bases not matched to a gene: 7. Germline loops: CDR1 SGHRS, CDR2 YFSETQ. The CDR3 loop is CASSSDRGRQETQYF. In DNA, the CDR3 is TGCGCCAGCAGTTCAGACAGGGGCCGCCAAGAGACCCAGTACTTC.

V is TRBV2 and J is TRBJ1-6; TRBD1 might be the D (5 bases). There are 13 residues in the CDR3. Trimming removed 6 bases from V and 6 bases from J, with 9 bases in between. Germline V gene lookup returns CDR1 SNHLY and CDR2 FYNNEI. The CDR3 is CASRRGFNSPLHF. CDR3 nucleotide sequence: TGTGCCAGCAGGCGGGGCTTTAATTCACCCCTCCACTTT.

This clone was counted a single time. The chain joins TRBV25-1 to TRBJ2-2; 11 positions match TRBD1. The V and J ends lost 7 bases and 8 bases, in that order; junction bases with no gene match: 9. This CDR3 has 15 amino acids. Germline CDR1 is MGHDK and CDR2 is SYGVNS. CDR3 amino acids: CASNPGQGVLGELFF. The CDR3 DNA follows: TGTGCCAGCAATCCGGGACAGGGGGTGTTGGGGGAGCTGTTTTTT.

CDR3 in DNA: TGCGCCAGCAGCTCTCTGGGCTCATTGAACACTGAAGCTTTCTTT. Translated: CASSSLGSLNTEAFF. V is TRBV5-1 and J is TRBJ1-1, with unresolved D. This CDR3 has 15 amino acids. Trimming pared 3 bases from V and 0 bases from J, leaving 12 bases between. Germline CDR1 is SGHRS and CDR2 is YFSETQ.